A single sample gave rise to the 22 T cell receptor beta chains below, sequenced in a study of cytomegalovirus exposure and HLA in healthy donors (dated by TCRdb to the late 2010s). Receptor amplification or capture employed the immunoSEQ multiplex PCR assay. For the multiplex PCR, a mixture combining 60 forward primers for TCR Vbeta segments and 13 reverse primers for TCR Jbeta segments was used. What TCRdb holds here is the immuneACCESS table cut down to in-frame rearrangements. Part of the clones is not present; checked against another copy, under half of the missing clones reflect an unresolved V gene, and the others are unexplained. Here the sample has some 180,000 clones; around three quarters occur a single time. Clones ranked in the top ten supply approximately 2% of the sample. The specimen was PBMCs. The receptors derive from a woman in her twenties or thirties in good health and CMV-seronegative.

The rearrangement joins TRBV5-1 to TRBJ1-1; possible D gene TRBD1, 5 bases. The germline V gene encodes CDR1 SGHRS and CDR2 YFSETQ. This CDR3 region has 14 residues. The ends were cut back, 0 bases at V and 0 bases at J, with 6 bases in the middle. The CDR3 reads CASSLGQMNTEAFF. DNA for the CDR3: TGCGCCAGCAGCTTGGGACAGATGAACACTGAAGCTTTCTTT.

Only a few counts were recorded for this clone. V is TRBV6-4 and J is TRBJ1-2, with 8 nucleotides matching TRBD1. CDR3 length: 13 residues. In germline, CDR1 is MRHNA, CDR2 SNTAGT. Losses at the gene ends were 3 bases for V and 8 bases for J; bases not matched to a gene: 5. CDR3 protein: CASSDTGGYGYTF. The CDR3 coding sequence is TGTGCCAGCAGTGATACAGGGGGATACGGCTACACCTTC.

The J gene is TRBJ2-4, the V gene TRBV1; the table gives TRBD2 as D, unverified against the DNA. TRBV1 has pseudogene status. This CDR3 is 14 amino acids long. CDR3 sequence reads: CTSSQERASRFRYF. The CDR3 coding sequence is TGCACCAGCAGCCAAGAACGGGCTAGCCGCTTTCGGTACTTC.

This sequence joins TRBV9 and TRBJ1-1; D is undetermined. The germline CDR1 and CDR2 sequences are SGDLS and YYNGEE. V dropped 4 bases and J dropped 3 bases, with 10 bases sitting between them. There are 13 residues in the CDR3. CDR3 sequence (DNA): TGTGCCAGCAGCCCCCCCGCGGACACTGAAGCTTTCTTT. Translated, it gives CASSPPADTEAFF. Looking up the rest from reference TRBV9 and TRBJ1-1 gives the full variable domain: DSGVTQTPKHLITATGQRVTLRCSPRSGDLSVYWYQQSLDQGLQFLIQYYNGEERAKGNILERFSAQQFPDLHSELNLSSLELGDSALYFCASSPPADTEAFFGQGTRLTVV.

J is TRBJ1-2 and V is TRBV30; D gene unclear. This CDR3 comprises 14 residues. The germline CDR1 and CDR2 sequences are GTSNPN and SVGIG (reference sequence). Trimming cost V 0 bases and J 3 bases, with 11 bases left between them. CDR3 sequence (DNA): TGTGCCTGGAGTGTAAGCCGCGTGGACTATGGCTACACCTTC. Amino acids: CAWSVSRVDYGYTF.

This rearrangement joins TRBV7-9 to TRBJ1-1; 12 bases are a match to TRBD1. This CDR3 is built from 18 residues. The V gene's germline CDR1 is SEHNR and CDR2 FQNEAQ (reference sequence). Trimming removed 0 bases from V and 6 bases from J; junction bases left unmatched: 11. CDR3 DNA sequence: TGTGCCAGCAGCTTAGCCTACGACCGGGACAGGGGGCGCCCTGAAGCTTTCTTT. It codes for CASSLAYDRDRGRPEAFF. Full variable domain (missing parts from reference TRBV7-9 and TRBJ1-1): DTGVSQNPRHKITKRGQNVTFRCDPISEHNRLYWYRQTLGQGPEFLTYFQNEAQLEKSRLLSDRFSAERPKGSFSTLEIQRTEQGDSAMYLCASSLAYDRDRGRPEAFFGQGTRLTVV.

The chain combines TRBV4-3 with TRBJ2-1, with 9 bases fitting TRBD2. This CDR3 comprises 17 residues. Germline values: CDR1 LGHNA, CDR2 YSLEER. The trim removed 0 bases at V and 9 bases at J, leaving 12 bases unmatched. Here the CDR3 DNA reads TGCGCCAGCAGCCAAGATTCCTCGGCGGGGGGGGTGGGTGAGCAGTTCTTC. It translates to CASSQDSSAGGVGEQFF.

This chain uses TRBV5-1 with TRBJ2-5, with 7 bases aligning to TRBD2. Per the germline V gene, CDR1 is SGHRS and CDR2 is YFSETQ. This CDR3 has 14 residues. The V segment lost 4 bases and the J segment 4 bases; nucleotides outside the gene matches: 7. The CDR3: CASSLGGGGETQYF. The CDR3 bases are TGCGCCAGCAGCCTTGGCGGGGGAGGAGAGACCCAGTACTTC.

The chain combines TRBV6-4 with TRBJ1-5, with D unresolved. The CDR3 totals 14 residues. Per the germline V gene, CDR1 is MRHNA and CDR2 is SNTAGT. V lost 2 bases and J 6 bases, leaving 11 bases between the germline ends. CDR3 bases: TGTGCCAGCAGTGACGACCCAGCAGGTCAGCCCCAGCATTTT. Its translation is CASSDDPAGQPQHF.

The V call is TRBV29-1, the J call TRBJ2-7, with TRBD1 identical over 8 bases. The CDR3 contains 14 residues. Trimming removed 7 bases from V and 6 bases from J; junction bases left unmatched: 14. Germline V gives CDR1 SQVTM, CDR2 ANQGSEA. The chain's CDR3 is CSAEDPGQAGEQYF. The DNA of the CDR3 is TGCAGCGCGGAGGATCCGGGACAGGCTGGCGAGCAGTACTTC.

This clone has only one observation. The V call is TRBV19, the J call TRBJ1-5, with 10 bases lining up with TRBD1. The germline V gene encodes CDR1 LNHDA and CDR2 SQIVND (reference sequence). This CDR3 comprises 16 residues. J was trimmed by 4 bases and V by 2 bases; bases with no gene match: 5. This CDR3 reads CASSIKGQGRNQPQHF. The CDR3 DNA reads as TGTGCCAGTAGTATAAAGGGACAGGGGAGAAATCAGCCCCAGCATTTT.

Concerning this clone: Other DNA sequences in this sample translate to the same CDR3. The rearrangement links TRBV30 to TRBJ2-2; 11 positions match TRBD2. The CDR3 is 14 amino acids. The V gene end was trimmed by 2 bases and the J gene end by 7 bases; junction bases not matched to a gene: 3. Germline CDR1 is GTSNPN and CDR2 is SVGIG (reference sequence). Here the CDR3 DNA reads TGTGCCTGGAGTTGGGGACTAGCGGACGGGGAGCTGTTTTTT. It specifies CAWSWGLADGELFF.

The chain joins TRBV2 to TRBJ2-5, with D hard to call. Germline lookup yields CDR1 SNHLY and CDR2 FYNNEI. The V gene lost 7 bases and the J gene lost 2 bases, with 5 bases spanning the gap. The CDR3 has 11 amino acids. CDR3 loop: CASTLQETQYF. The CDR3 nucleotides read TGTGCCAGCACCCTGCAAGAGACCCAGTACTTC.

The V gene is TRBV5-6, the J gene TRBJ2-3, with 7 bases matching TRBD2. Trimming at V came to 5 bases and at J to 6 bases, leaving 12 bases not matched to a gene. The CDR3 runs 15 residues. Germline loops: CDR1 SGHDT, CDR2 YYEEEE. The DNA of the CDR3 is TGTGCCAGCAGAACCTATGGCGGGGGAGGGGATACGCAGTATTTT. It yields the protein CASRTYGGGGDTQYF.

This clone was seen only a few times. The chain couples TRBV4-3 to TRBJ2-1; perhaps TRBD2 as D (6 bases). Germline V gene lookup returns CDR1 LGHNA and CDR2 YSLEER. The CDR3 length is 16 residues. Between the trimmed V and J ends, which lost 0 bases and 5 bases, there was a span of 14 bases. The CDR3 spells CASSQDGRGWDNEQFF. The CDR3 DNA reads TGCGCCAGCAGCCAAGATGGACGGGGGTGGGACAATGAGCAGTTCTTC.

The V and J genes are TRBV2 and TRBJ2-1; TRBD2 matches 11 bases. This CDR3 has 15 amino acids. Germline V gene sequence: CDR1 SNHLY, CDR2 FYNNEI. V gave up 6 bases and J gave up 3 bases; unmatched junction bases: 4. The CDR3 protein is CASRGGLADYNEQFF. The CDR3 DNA sequence: TGTGCCAGCAGGGGGGGACTAGCGGACTACAATGAGCAGTTCTTC.

The chain is built from TRBV7-2 and TRBJ1-1; TRBD1 matches 9 bases. Germline V CDR1 and CDR2: SGHTA, FQGNSA. V shed 3 bases, J shed 6 bases, and the junction held 5 bases outside the gene matches. There are 14 residues in the CDR3. CDR3 amino acids: CASSLDRGYAEAFF. In nucleotides, the CDR3 is TGTGCCAGCAGCTTGGACAGGGGATACGCTGAAGCTTTCTTT.

The gene calls are TRBV18 and TRBJ2-1; 9 nucleotides align to TRBD1. The CDR3 runs 14 residues. V was pared by 3 bases and J by 5 bases, with 2 bases of the junction left unmatched. Germline CDR1 KGHSH, CDR2 LQKENI. The CDR3 spells CASSPRTGDNEQFF. For the CDR3, the DNA is TGTGCCAGCTCACCGCGGACAGGGGACAATGAGCAGTTCTTC.

The rearrangement links TRBV27 to TRBJ1-2; 7 nucleotides align to TRBD1. The CDR3 runs to 15 residues. With V trimmed by 5 bases and J by 0 bases, 6 bases remained unmatched. The germline gives CDR1 MNHEY, CDR2 SMNVEV (reference sequence). The CDR3 protein is CASSPAGTANYGYTF. The CDR3 DNA is TGTGCCAGCAGTCCTGCCGGGACAGCTAACTATGGCTACACCTTC.

The J gene is TRBJ1-1, the V gene TRBV19; D perhaps matches TRBD1 (5 bases). Trimming removed 9 bases from V and 5 bases from J, with 19 bases in between. The CDR3 consists of 14 residues. CDR1 LNHDA and CDR2 SQIVND come from the germline V gene (reference sequence). CDR3 sequence: CASRDAGLSTEAFF. Written as DNA, the CDR3 is TGTGCCAGCCGCGACGCAGGGTTGAGTACTGAAGCTTTCTTT.

J is TRBJ1-5 and V is TRBV10-2; perhaps TRBD1 as D (5 bases). Germline V CDR1 and CDR2: WSHSY, SAAADI. Trimming shortened V by 8 bases and J by 2 bases, and 16 bases separated the two germline ends. There are 15 residues in the CDR3. The CDR3 protein is CASSRGGVGNQPQHF. The CDR3 nucleotides read TGCGCCAGCTCCCGCGGGGGGGTAGGCAATCAGCCCCAGCATTTT.

The chain couples TRBV5-1 to TRBJ2-3, with D tentatively TRBD1 (6 bases). The germline V gene has CDR1 SGHRS and CDR2 YFSETQ. The germline V and J ends were trimmed by 7 bases and 2 bases, with 20 bases remaining between them. The CDR3 runs 16 residues. The CDR3 sequence is CASAVRGGRVTDTQYF. The CDR3 DNA follows: TGCGCCAGCGCAGTCCGAGGGGGACGGGTCACAGATACGCAGTATTTT.